The 28 T cell receptor beta chains in this list originate from one sample, sequenced in a study of molecular identifiers for immune sequencing clone quantification. TCRdb itself ran the PCR reads through MiXCR, one entry per CDR3 protein. The sample records over 600,000 distinct CDR3 sequences, roughly 21% being singletons. The sample was naive CD8+ T cells from blood, with Jurkat cell RNA spiked in. Noted subset: FACS-sorted CD8+CD4-CCR7+CD45RA+ naive T cells. Source of these receptors: a human donor in good health. Some libraries in this study had Jurkat cell RNA spiked in.

This clonotype was detected once. This may arise from a read error, as a much more abundant clone is one base away. The rearrangement joins TRBV7-6 to TRBJ2-5; D gene ambiguous. The CDR3 has 14 residues. CDR1 SGHVS and CDR2 FNYEAQ come from the germline V gene. CDR3 sequence reads: CASSPHMYQETQCF. The CDR3 nucleotides are TGTGCCAGCAGCCCCCACATGTACCAAGAGACCCAGTGCTTC.

This clonotype has ten or more counts. The V and J genes are TRBV5-5 and TRBJ2-5; TRBD1 agrees at 9 bases. The trim removed 2 bases at V and 4 bases at J, leaving 12 bases unmatched. The CDR3 has 17 residues. Per germline, CDR1 SGHKS and CDR2 YYEKEE (reference sequence). CDR3 DNA sequence: TGTGCCAGCAGCTTTAACGTAATGGACAGGGGTTTAGAGACCCAGTACTTC. Its protein product is CASSFNVMDRGLETQYF.

Remarks on this clonotype: A read error may explain this, as a much larger clone is one base away. The chain couples TRBV27 to TRBJ1-4; the match to TRBD1 covers 9 bases. Germline V lookup: CDR1 MNHEY, CDR2 SMNVEV (reference sequence). The CDR3 has 16 amino acids. The CDR3 sequence: CAGSFVAGTGIEKLFF. CDR3 DNA sequence: TGTGCCGGCAGTTTCGTGGCCGGGACAGGGATTGAAAAACTGTTTTTT.

This clonotype appeared many times. The genes are TRBV15 and TRBJ2-3; TRBD2 aligns across 12 bases. Germline V gene lookup returns CDR1 LNHNV and CDR2 YYDKDF (reference sequence). The CDR3 runs 16 residues. J gave up 0 bases and V 5 bases, and 3 bases lay outside the gene matches. This CDR3 is CATSVGTSGSTDTQYF. As DNA, the CDR3 is TGTGCCACCAGCGTGGGGACTAGCGGGAGCACAGATACGCAGTATTTT.

This clonotype was recorded a few times. This chain joins TRBV20-1 and TRBJ2-1; 9 bases align to TRBD2. Losses at the gene ends were 7 bases for V and 3 bases for J; bases not matched to a gene: 10. Germline assignment: CDR1 DFQATT and CDR2 SNEGSKA (reference sequence). The CDR3 is made up of 15 amino acids. The CDR3 region has the DNA TGCAGTGTTTGGCGGGAGGGGGGAGTCTACAATGAGCAGTTCTTC. Translating it yields CSVWREGGVYNEQFF.

This clonotype was seen many times. V is TRBV2 and J is TRBJ2-3; unclear D gene. This CDR3 has 13 residues. Per germline, CDR1 SNHLY and CDR2 FYNNEI. The V end was cut by 7 bases, the J end by 4 bases, with 12 bases between. The DNA for the CDR3 is TGTGCCAGCACGGGTGAGAACGCAGATACGCAGTATTTT. The encoded protein is CASTGENADTQYF. The complete variable domain, with remaining parts taken from reference TRBV2 and TRBJ2-3, reads EPEVTQTPSHQVTQMGQEVILRCVPISNHLYFYWYRQILGQKVEFLVSFYNNEISEKSEIFDDQFSVERPDGSNFTLKIRSTKLEDSAMYFCASTGENADTQYFGPGTRLTVL.

This clonotype has ten or more counts. The V and J genes are TRBV3-1 and TRBJ2-7; D is undetermined. Trimming removed 2 bases at V and 3 bases at J, with 2 bases between. The CDR3 covers 11 residues. Per germline, CDR1 LGHDT and CDR2 YNNKEL (reference sequence). CDR3 in DNA: TGTGCCAGCAGCCAAAACTACGAGCAGTACTTC. Encoded protein: CASSQNYEQYF.

This clonotype was picked up a small number of times. The chain uses TRBV19 and TRBJ1-6; 8 bases align to TRBD1. This CDR3 spans 15 amino acids. Trimming at V came to 9 bases and at J to 4 bases, leaving 8 bases not matched to a gene. The germline gives CDR1 LNHDA, CDR2 SQIVND (reference sequence). The CDR3 loop reads CASETGELYNSPLHF. CDR3 in DNA: TGTGCCAGCGAGACAGGGGAGCTGTATAATTCACCCCTCCACTTT.

This clonotype was counted between two and nine times. V usage is TRBV5-6 and J usage is TRBJ1-1; no reliable D call. V lost 3 bases and J lost 1, with 13 bases in between. CDR3 length: 15 amino acids. Germline assignment: CDR1 SGHDT and CDR2 YYEEEE. CDR3 in DNA: TGTGCCAGCAGCTCTGCCGCGGCCCGGAACACTGAAGCTTTCTTT. Protein sequence: CASSSAAARNTEAFF.

The rearrangement links TRBV10-3 to TRBJ2-5; 8 nucleotides agree with TRBD2. Germline V CDR1 and CDR2: ENHRY, SYGVKD. The CDR3 length is 17 residues. After removal of 0 bases from V and 9 bases from J, the junction contained 15 bases not matched to a gene. CDR3 DNA: TGTGCCATCAGTGAGTCGATCGCGGGGGGAGCTTGGGAGGCCCAGTACTTC. Its protein product is CAISESIAGGAWEAQYF.

At least ten counts were recorded for this clonotype. The CDR3 sequence is CSARVDRVPLGRVSYEQYF. The CDR3 DNA reads as TGCAGTGCTAGAGTAGACAGGGTTCCCCTAGGTAGGGTCTCCTACGAGCAGTACTTC. The chain uses TRBV20-1 and TRBJ2-7; TRBD1 matches 7 bases. In germline, CDR1 is DFQATT, CDR2 SNEGSKA (reference sequence). Losses at the gene ends were 1 base for V and 0 bases for J; bases not matched to a gene: 18. There are 19 residues in the CDR3.

This clonotype has a count of ten or more. V gene TRBV2 combines with J gene TRBJ2-3, with unresolved D. The V gene lost 11 bases and the J gene lost 0 bases, with 9 bases spanning the gap. Germline assignment: CDR1 SNHLY and CDR2 FYNNEI. This CDR3 contains 12 residues. CDR3 DNA sequence: TGTGCCTCCCAACCTAGCACAGATACGCAGTATTTT. Its protein is CASQPSTDTQYF.

This clonotype was counted between two and nine times. The V gene is TRBV5-1, the J gene TRBJ1-2; 8 nucleotides line up with TRBD1. Germline CDR1 is SGHRS and CDR2 is YFSETQ. V lost 0 bases, J lost 4 bases, and 5 bases stayed unmatched. This CDR3 spans 15 amino acids. The CDR3: CASSLDRGDGYGYTF. The CDR3 DNA is TGCGCCAGCAGCTTGGACAGGGGGGACGGCTATGGCTACACCTTC.

This clonotype was recorded at least ten times. The DNA of the CDR3 is TGCAGTGCTAGAAGGAGCGGGAGCTACGAGCAGTACTTC. As protein: CSARRSGSYEQYF. This sequence joins TRBV20-1 and TRBJ2-7; 8 positions match TRBD2. The CDR3 is 13 residues long. V was pared by 2 bases and J by 3 bases, with 3 bases of the junction left unmatched. Germline V gene sequence: CDR1 DFQATT, CDR2 SNEGSKA (reference sequence).

This clonotype showed up just a few times. In nucleotides, the CDR3 is TGTGCCTGGAGTGTAGATAACTATGGCTACACCTTC. Encoded protein: CAWSVDNYGYTF. V is TRBV30 and J is TRBJ1-2; D gene uncertain. V dropped 0 bases and J dropped 1 base, with 3 bases sitting between them. The germline V gene encodes CDR1 GTSNPN and CDR2 SVGIG (reference sequence). The CDR3 length is 12 residues. Full variable domain (rest looked up from reference TRBV30 and TRBJ1-2): SQTIHQWPATLVQPVGSPLSLECTVEGTSNPNLYWYRQAAGRGLQLLFYSVGIGQISSEVPQNLSASRPQDRQFILSSKKLLLSDSGFYLCAWSVDNYGYTFGSGTRLTVV.

The chain employs TRBV4-3 and TRBJ2-1; 7 bases match TRBD2. This CDR3 is built from 14 residues. V lost 4 bases and J lost 2; bases outside the gene matches: 2. Looked up from germline, CDR1 is LGHNA and CDR2 is YSLEER. CDR3 DNA sequence: TGCGCCAGCAGCCCCGGACTAGCCTACAATGAGCAGTTCTTC. Translating gives CASSPGLAYNEQFF.

The chain is built from TRBV12-5 and TRBJ2-1; D is unresolved. Germline assignment: CDR1 LGHNT and CDR2 FRNRAP. The CDR3 is made up of 13 amino acids. The V end was cut by 0 bases, the J end by 6 bases, with 6 bases between. In DNA form, the CDR3 reads TGTGCTAGTGGTTTGGTATACGGCAATGAGCAGTTCTTC. The encoded protein is CASGLVYGNEQFF. The complete variable domain, with remaining parts taken from reference TRBV12-5 and TRBJ2-1, reads DARVTQTPRHKVTEMGQEVTMRCQPILGHNTVFWYRQTMMQGLELLAYFRNRAPLDDSGMPKDRFSAEMPDATLATLKIQPSEPRDSAVYFCASGLVYGNEQFFGPGTRLTVL.

This clonotype was detected ten times or more. This sequence joins TRBV7-9 and TRBJ1-3; TRBD1 might be the D (6 bases). V lost 5 bases, J lost 1 base, and 12 bases lay in between. This CDR3 is built from 15 residues. CDR1 is SEHNR and CDR2 is FQNEAQ in the germline V gene (reference sequence). The CDR3 bases are TGTGCCAGCAGCCCCCCCAGGGGATCTGGAAACACCATATATTTT. Residues: CASSPPRGSGNTIYF.

On this clonotype: A read error may explain this, as a much larger clone is one base away. The CDR3 sequence is CACSIGTGGSKFLYEQYF. The CDR3 bases are TGTGCCTGTAGTATCGGGACAGGGGGAAGCAAATTTCTCTACGAGCAGTACTTC. The genes are TRBV19 and TRBJ2-7, with TRBD1 matching 11 bases. This CDR3 comprises 18 residues. Germline values: CDR1 LNHDA, CDR2 SQIVND (reference sequence).

This clonotype was observed many times. V and J are TRBV6-1 and TRBJ1-1; D is unresolved. The CDR3 has 12 amino acids. V lost 2 bases to trimming and J lost 4 bases, with 5 bases between them. Germline V CDR1 and CDR2: MNHNS, SASEGT. CDR3 protein: CASSEWTTEAFF. The CDR3, as DNA: TGTGCCAGCAGTGAATGGACCACTGAAGCTTTCTTT.

In this sample, this clonotype turned up many times. The chain employs TRBV12-3 or TRBV12-4 and TRBJ2-3; D ambiguous. V was pared by 1 base and J by 2 bases, with 7 bases between. CDR3 length: 14 residues. CDR3 nucleotides: TGTGCCAGCAGTTTAGGGGTCTACACAGATACGCAGTATTTT. Translation: CASSLGVYTDTQYF.

This clonotype was seen a handful of times. A much larger clone differs by one base, so this may be a read error. The chain links TRBV4-1 to TRBJ1-5; the D gene is possibly TRBD1 (6 bases). Germline CDR1 MGHRA, CDR2 YSYEKL. The CDR3 is 20 amino acids. The DNA for the CDR3 is TGCGCCAGCAGCCAAGATATCGACAGGTTATCGTTGTCTAGCAATCAGTCCCAGCATTTT. It translates to CASSQDIDRLSLSSNQSQHF.

This clonotype occurred many times. This CDR3 is CASSAAVQETQYF. Written as DNA, the CDR3 is TGCGCCAGCAGTGCGGCCGTTCAAGAGACCCAGTACTTC. The chain is built from TRBV10-1 and TRBJ2-5; D is unclear. This CDR3 has 13 amino acids. Germline V CDR1 and CDR2: WNHNN, SYGVQD (reference sequence). V lost 4 bases and J lost 2, with 8 bases in between.

This clonotype showed up many times. CDR3 in DNA: TGTGCCAGCAGCTTGGGACTAGCGGGGGCGAGAAGACCCTACGAGCAGTACTTC. It is translated as CASSLGLAGARRPYEQYF. The rearrangement joins TRBV7-2 to TRBJ2-7, with TRBD2 matching over 14 bases. This CDR3 has 18 residues. In germline, CDR1 is SGHTA, CDR2 FQGNSA. With V trimmed by 3 bases and J by 2 bases, 9 bases remained unmatched. The variable domain in full, with the rest retrieved from reference TRBV7-2 and TRBJ2-7, is GAGVSQSPSNKVTEKGKDVELRCDPISGHTALYWYRQSLGQGLEFLIYFQGNSAPDKSGLPSDRFSAERTGGSVSTLTIQRTQQEDSAVYLCASSLGLAGARRPYEQYFGPGTRLTVT.

Remarks on this clonotype: An end of the junction differs from the germline gene, which may be a read error. The V call is TRBV19, the J call TRBJ2-7; no definite D call. The CDR3 is made up of 15 amino acids. Germline V gene lookup returns CDR1 LNHDA and CDR2 SQIVND (reference sequence). In nucleotides, the CDR3 is TGCGCCAGTAGTATAGACCTCACCGCCCGCTACGAGCAGTACTTC. It translates to CASSIDLTARYEQYF.

Details on this clonotype: This could be a read error, since a much larger clone is one nucleotide away. No conserved phenylalanine or tryptophan ends this CDR3, so it is likely a read error. The V gene is TRBV4-3, the J gene TRBJ2-5; 9 nucleotides align to TRBD2. Germline CDR1 is LGHNA and CDR2 is YSLEER. The CDR3 runs 18 residues. After removal of 0 bases from V and 3 bases from J, the junction contained 11 bases not matched to a gene. DNA for the CDR3: TGCGCCAGCAGCCAAGATTTTACGGGCGGGAGGGAAAAAGAGACCCAGTACTCC. Translated, it gives CASSQDFTGGREKETQYS.

A remark on this clonotype: Compared with germline, one end of the junction differs, possibly owing to a read error. The rearrangement links TRBV29-1 to TRBJ2-1; 7 positions match TRBD1. The germline V gene has CDR1 SQVTM and CDR2 ANQGSEA. This CDR3 contains 14 residues. The CDR3 DNA reads as TGCAGCATTGACGGACAGGCCACCTACAATGAGCAGTTCTTC. Translation: CSIDGQATYNEQFF.

This clonotype was recorded many times. V usage is TRBV25-1 and J usage is TRBJ2-5; D might be TRBD1 (5 bases). The V gene lost 1 base and the J gene lost 0 bases, with 15 bases spanning the gap. This CDR3 contains 17 residues. Germline V gene sequence: CDR1 MGHDK, CDR2 SYGVNS. CDR3 coding DNA: TGTGCCAGCAGTGAATCCCCCCGACAGACGTACCAAGAGACCCAGTACTTC. Amino acids: CASSESPRQTYQETQYF.